A single sample gave rise to the 20 T cell receptor beta chains below, sequenced in a study of blood T cell repertoires in COVID-19. Some clones are missing from TCRdb's copy, which holds only in-frame ones; the method was immunoSEQ multiplex PCR. The table has about 84,000 clones, 60% to 85% seen once; the top ten hold 7%. The sample taken for sequencing was peripheral blood. Source of these receptors: a man between 65 and 85 years old with acute or convalescent COVID-19.

The rearrangement links TRBV5-1 to TRBJ1-1; 7 positions agree with TRBD1. V lost 2 bases and J lost 1; bases outside the gene matches: 14. CDR3 size: 18 residues. CDR1 is SGHRS and CDR2 is YFSETQ in the germline V gene. The CDR3 DNA reads TGCGCCAGCAGCTTTATCGAAAGGGCCGGGACAGCGAACACTGAAGCTTTCTTT. Translation gives CASSFIERAGTANTEAFF.

The V gene is TRBV11-2, the J gene TRBJ2-7; 7 bases are shared with TRBD1. Germline V lookup: CDR1 SGHAT, CDR2 FQNNGV. V dropped 1 base and J dropped 7; count of bases not matched to a gene: 7. The CDR3 covers 14 residues. The CDR3 nucleotides read TGTGCCAGCAGCTTAGCATCGACAGGGCGGGAGCAGTACTTC. It yields the protein CASSLASTGREQYF.

This clone was detected once. V usage is TRBV19 and J usage is TRBJ1-2, with 10 bases identical to TRBD1. Germline-derived CDR1 and CDR2 are LNHDA and SQIVND (reference sequence). With 7 bases clipped from V and 1 base from J, the junction kept 15 bases outside the gene matches. CDR3 size: 18 residues. The chain's CDR3 is CASTLRRDRGLRNYGYTF. The CDR3, as DNA: TGTGCCAGTACCTTGCGGAGGGACAGGGGCCTCCGTAACTATGGCTACACCTTC.

Within the sample, this clone is medium-sized (0.01 to 0.1%). The chain links TRBV7-3 to TRBJ2-3; 7 positions match TRBD2. J lost 0 bases, V lost 3 bases, and 9 bases had no gene match. Germline-derived CDR1 and CDR2 are SGHTA and FQGTGA. The CDR3 sequence is 17 residues long. The CDR3 nucleotides read TGTGCCAGCAGCTTGGCCCCTAGCGGATTAAGCACAGATACGCAGTATTTT. Protein sequence: CASSLAPSGLSTDTQYF.

The genes are TRBV30 and TRBJ1-1; no definite D call. The germline V and J ends were trimmed by 2 bases and 6 bases, with 10 bases remaining between them. CDR3 length equals 12 residues. Germline loops: CDR1 GTSNPN, CDR2 SVGIG (reference sequence). CDR3 nucleotide sequence: TGTGCCTGGAGTCCCTATCGGGCTGAAGCTTTCTTT. It translates to CAWSPYRAEAFF.

The chain's CDR3 is CASSNTANYYGYTF. As DNA, the CDR3 is TGTGCCAGCAGCAACACAGCCAATTACTATGGCTACACCTTC. This rearrangement joins TRBV7-8 to TRBJ1-2; D not certain. CDR1 SGHVS and CDR2 FQNEAQ come from the germline V gene. This CDR3 contains 14 residues. V was clipped by 5 bases and J by 3 bases, with 13 bases between them.

The V call is TRBV6-5, the J call TRBJ2-5; D gene unclear. CDR1 and CDR2 from the germline V gene are MNHEY and SVGAGI. Trimming left V 6 bases short and J 5 bases short, with 13 bases between. The CDR3 totals 13 residues. The CDR3 sequence: CASSARPGETQYF. The CDR3 DNA is TGTGCCAGCAGCGCCAGGCCTGGGGAGACCCAGTACTTC.

The table lists this clone with a count of one. The chain recombines TRBV5-6 with TRBJ2-7, with D tentatively TRBD1 (5 bases). The length of the CDR3 is 16 residues. The V end was cut by 0 bases, the J end by 2 bases, with 15 bases between. CDR1 is SGHDT, CDR2 YYEEEE, per germline. The chain's CDR3 is CASSLAEVIGAYEQYV. Here the CDR3 DNA reads TGTGCCAGCAGCTTGGCTGAAGTAATAGGGGCCTACGAGCAGTACGTC.

V gene TRBV20-1 combines with J gene TRBJ2-6; no clear D. CDR1 DFQATT and CDR2 SNEGSKA come from the germline V gene (reference sequence). The length of the CDR3 is 16 residues. Trimming left V 3 bases short and J 0 bases short, with 12 bases between. This chain's CDR3 is CSASRALYSGANVLTF. The CDR3 nucleotides are TGCAGTGCTAGTCGTGCCCTCTACTCTGGGGCCAACGTCCTGACTTTC.

This clone was detected only a few times. V gene TRBV3-1 (or the pseudogene TRBV3-2) combines with J gene TRBJ1-1; 7 bases are shared with TRBD1. With 0 bases clipped from V and 1 base from J, the junction kept 5 bases outside the gene matches. This CDR3 spans 16 amino acids. Per germline, CDR1 LGHDT and CDR2 YNNKEL (reference sequence). CDR3 amino acids: CASSQESRTGNTEAFF. In nucleotides, the CDR3 is TGTGCCAGCAGCCAAGAATCTCGGACAGGGAACACTGAAGCTTTCTTT.

This rearrangement joins TRBV6-5 to TRBJ1-2, with D hard to call. V was clipped by 6 bases and J by 5 bases, with 16 bases between them. Per the germline V gene, CDR1 is MNHEY and CDR2 is SVGAGI. This CDR3 comprises 14 residues. CDR3 sequence (DNA): TGTGCCAGCAGCGACCGGGGATACCAGTATGGCTACACCTTC. Amino acids: CASSDRGYQYGYTF.

This chain joins TRBV5-1 and TRBJ2-2; a possible D gene is TRBD2 (6 bases). The V end was cut by 9 bases, the J end by 9 bases, with 21 bases between. This CDR3 comprises 14 residues. The germline V gene encodes CDR1 SGHRS and CDR2 YFSETQ. The CDR3 region has the DNA TGCGCCACAATGGAAGCTCCGGGGGACCGGGAGCTGTTTTTT. This codes for CATMEAPGDRELFF.

The V gene is TRBV11-2, the J gene TRBJ1-1; D is unresolved. Germline V CDR1 and CDR2: SGHAT, FQNNGV. The V gene lost 3 bases and the J gene lost 0 bases, with 8 bases spanning the gap. This CDR3 has 14 amino acids. CDR3 sequence reads: CASSFKDLNTEAFF. The DNA for the CDR3 is TGTGCCAGCAGCTTCAAGGACTTGAACACTGAAGCTTTCTTT.

V usage is TRBV4-1 and J usage is TRBJ2-5, with TRBD2 identical over 10 bases. The CDR3 has 16 residues. The J segment lost 4 bases and the V segment lost 3 bases, leaving 8 bases of the junction unmatched. Germline V gene sequence: CDR1 MGHRA, CDR2 YSYEKL. The CDR3 reads CASSHAEVAGGETQYF. The CDR3 DNA sequence: TGCGCCAGCAGCCATGCAGAAGTAGCGGGAGGAGAGACCCAGTACTTC.

The count of this clone is one. Other DNA variants within this sample encode the same CDR3. The V and J genes are TRBV5-1 and TRBJ1-2; TRBD1 is a possible D gene (5 bases). Deletions cut 0 bases from V and 4 bases from J, with 10 bases between. This CDR3 comprises 14 residues. Germline CDR1 is SGHRS and CDR2 is YFSETQ. The CDR3 sequence: CASSLEGVSYGYTF. The CDR3 DNA sequence: TGCGCCAGCAGCTTGGAAGGGGTTAGCTATGGCTACACCTTC.

The chain joins TRBV29-1 to TRBJ2-3; D ambiguous. The germline CDR1 and CDR2 sequences are SQVTM and ANQGSEA. This CDR3 is 11 amino acids long. The CDR3 bases are TGCAGGGCCGCCTCCACAGATACGCAGTATTTT. Protein sequence: CRAASTDTQYF.

The rearrangement joins TRBV24-1 to TRBJ2-3; D is perhaps TRBD2 (5 bases). Trimming removed 5 bases at V and 5 bases at J, with 13 bases between. Germline assignment: CDR1 KGHDR and CDR2 SFDVKD. This CDR3 contains 14 residues. In DNA form, the CDR3 reads TGTGCCACCAGTGGAGAGGGATCAAAAGATACGCAGTATTTT. Protein: CATSGEGSKDTQYF.

The rearrangement links TRBV5-4 to TRBJ2-6; no firm D call. Germline-derived CDR1 and CDR2 are SGHNT and YYREEE (reference sequence). Deletions cut 0 bases from V and 4 bases from J, with 11 bases between. The CDR3 covers 16 residues. The CDR3 region has the DNA TGTGCCAGCAGCTTGGTAGCCGGAGCCGGGGCCAACGTCCTGACTTTC. Encoded protein: CASSLVAGAGANVLTF.

This clone was observed a few times. The V and J genes are TRBV6-1 and TRBJ2-7; 8 bases fit TRBD1. Trimming cost V 0 bases and J 4 bases; bases outside gene matches: 5. The CDR3 has 15 amino acids. Germline loops: CDR1 MNHNS, CDR2 SASEGT. Written as DNA, the CDR3 is TGTGCCAGCAGTGAAGCGCCGTACAGGGGGTACGAGCAGTACGTC. Amino acids: CASSEAPYRGYEQYV.

V gene TRBV29-1 combines with J gene TRBJ2-2; D remains ambiguous. CDR1 is SQVTM, CDR2 ANQGSEA, per germline. This CDR3 comprises 13 residues. V was pared by 6 bases and J by 1 base, with 9 bases between. The CDR3: CSVEIGNTGELFF. In DNA, the CDR3 is TGCAGCGTCGAGATCGGGAACACCGGGGAGCTGTTTTTT.